This record covers a single TCR beta chain. The antigen is not known. With 60 Vbeta and 13 Jbeta primers, the PCR was carried out. Per the study methods: An analysis performed later counted 60 million to 90 million unique TCR beta chains (approximately 10 million of them shared). TCRdb keeps only in-frame clones here, not all; method: immunoSEQ multiplex PCR. From that table come the V and J calls and clone size; the DNA was used to work out D and trimming. Of some 200,000 clones listed, just under 80% are singletons. This record comes from a study of cytomegalovirus exposure and HLA in healthy donors. Germline V gives CDR1 MNHEY, CDR2 SVGAGI. With V trimmed by 0 bases and J by 11 bases, 7 bases remained unmatched. This CDR3 has 15 residues. Study-wide points: A link between a missense DCLRE1C variant and TCR beta V- and J-gene trimming emerged from a later analysis. Further analysis was carried out later, and it showed several of the most significant clusters appearing linked to common viral pathogens.

The chain employs TRBV6-5 and TRBJ1-5, with TRBD1 matching over 10 bases. The source material was PBMCs. This receptor was obtained from a female donor in good health and CMV-seronegative. The CDR3 DNA reads as TGTGCCAGCAGTTACTCCAGACAGGGGGCAATCACCCAGCATTTT. This sequence encodes CASSYSRQGAITQHF.